A selection of T cell receptor beta chains follows, all from one sample in a study of OX40 agonist ivuxolimab in advanced cancers. The repertoire was sequenced with immunoSEQ multiplex PCR; TCRdb's copy has only in-frame clones and lacks some. This repertoire shows tens of thousands of clones, 85% to 90% found once; its top ten account for approximately 5%. Source: CD4+ or CD8+ T cells sorted from blood, taken in a trial of the OX40 agonist ivuxolimab. Receptors were obtained from an adult with an advanced solid tumor such as melanoma, head and neck, liver or kidney cancer. Both conserved end residues are part of each CDR3. Each record gives: V gene, J gene, CDR3 protein.

V: TRBV20-1
J: TRBJ1-2
CDR3: CSARDVAF

V: TRBV18
J: TRBJ2-1
CDR3: CASSPRITSGGYNEQFF

V: TRBV28
J: TRBJ1-3
CDR3: CASSSTGTTGNTIYF

V: TRBV15
J: TRBJ2-1
CDR3: CATSPLRGIYNEQFF

V: TRBV4-1
J: TRBJ2-2
CDR3: CASSRRTSGDTNTGELFF

V: TRBV4-1
J: TRBJ1-4
CDR3: CASSELGQGNEKLFF

V: TRBV5-4
J: TRBJ2-5
CDR3: CASSPAGLAATRETQYF

V: TRBV2
J: TRBJ2-7
CDR3: CASSEDRFLRGQYF

V: TRBV5-6
J: TRBJ1-3
CDR3: CASSLAPAGGILSGNTIYF

V: TRBV19
J: TRBJ1-2
CDR3: CASSTPGSNYGYTF

V: TRBV28
J: TRBJ1-3
CDR3: CASSLWRGSGNTIYF

V: TRBV13
J: TRBJ2-6
CDR3: CASSSRDTFSGANVLTF

V: TRBV4-1
J: TRBJ1-6
CDR3: CASARGQGISNSPLHF

V: TRBV18
J: TRBJ1-3
CDR3: CASSPPSDPGGNTIYF

V: TRBV6-1
J: TRBJ1-5
CDR3: CATQGVLSNQPQHF

V: TRBV27
J: TRBJ2-5
CDR3: CASSLSTGSYQETQYF

V: TRBV9
J: TRBJ2-3
CDR3: CASSARDRGTDTQYF

V: TRBV27
J: TRBJ1-2
CDR3: CASSLIKVGYTF